Presented here are 25 T cell receptor beta chains from one specimen sequenced in a study of cytomegalovirus exposure and HLA in healthy donors. Researchers ran the PCR with 60 Vbeta and 13 Jbeta primers. The repertoire was sequenced with immunoSEQ multiplex PCR; TCRdb's copy has only in-frame clones and lacks some. The table has 100,000 to 150,000 clones, 75% to 90% seen once. Specimen: PBMCs. These receptors came from a man between 40 and 49 years old in good health and CMV-seronegative.

The gene calls are TRBV6-1 and TRBJ2-5; 7 nucleotides line up with TRBD1. The CDR3 is 12 amino acids. Germline lookup yields CDR1 MNHNS and CDR2 SASEGT. J gave up 8 bases and V 7 bases, and 7 bases lay outside the gene matches. Here the CDR3 reads CASTNTGATQYF. The DNA of the CDR3 is TGTGCCAGCACCAACACAGGGGCCACCCAGTACTTC.

The chain combines TRBV11-3 with TRBJ2-2; TRBD2 aligns across 13 bases. Germline CDR1 is SGHNT and CDR2 is YENEEA. The CDR3 sequence is 16 residues long. Trimming took 7 bases from V and 6 from J; bases not matched to a gene: 8. The CDR3 DNA reads TGTGCCAGCAACCCCGAACTAGCGGGAGGGTCCGGGGAGCTGTTTTTT. It specifies CASNPELAGGSGELFF.

This rearrangement joins TRBV2 to TRBJ1-1; a possible D gene is TRBD1 (6 bases). The CDR3 has 14 residues. The V end lost 7 bases, the J end lost 3 bases, and 15 bases lay between the germline ends. From germline, CDR1 is SNHLY and CDR2 FYNNEI. The CDR3 protein is CASIFGEGDTEAFF. The CDR3, as DNA: TGTGCCAGCATTTTTGGGGAGGGGGACACTGAAGCTTTCTTT.

This clone appeared a few times. V is TRBV6-5 and J is TRBJ2-1; TRBD1 matches at 7 bases. The CDR3 length is 15 residues. Germline values: CDR1 MNHEY, CDR2 SVGAGI. The junction had 0 bases not matched to a gene; V was cut back by 0 bases and J by 1 base. CDR3 sequence (DNA): TGTGCCAGCAGTTACTCGGGACAGTCCTACAATGAGCAGTTCTTC. Its protein is CASSYSGQSYNEQFF.

The chain is built from TRBV28 and TRBJ2-3; 10 bases are a match to TRBD2. Per the germline V gene, CDR1 is MDHEN and CDR2 is SYDVKM. The CDR3 sequence is 14 residues long. With V trimmed by 6 bases and J by 3 bases, 3 bases remained unmatched. The CDR3 nucleotides are TGTGCCAGCAGGTTAGCGGGAGGTACAGATACGCAGTATTTT. It encodes CASRLAGGTDTQYF.

The chain links TRBV7-3 to TRBJ2-3; TRBD2 matches 13 bases. The CDR3 contains 19 residues. Per germline, CDR1 SGHTA and CDR2 FQGTGA. V lost 0 bases, J lost 0 bases, and 6 bases stayed unmatched. The CDR3 sequence: CASSLTAGTSGASTDTQYF. DNA of the CDR3: TGTGCCAGCAGCTTAACGGCGGGGACTAGCGGGGCTAGCACAGATACGCAGTATTTT.

The CDR3: CASSFGGGISYEQYF. The DNA for the CDR3 is TGCGCCAGCAGCTTTGGGGGAGGGATCTCCTACGAGCAGTACTTC. This chain uses TRBV5-1 with TRBJ2-7; 7 bases agree with TRBD2. The CDR3 is made up of 15 amino acids. The germline V gene has CDR1 SGHRS and CDR2 YFSETQ. Trimming took 2 bases from V and 0 from J; bases not matched to a gene: 5.

This clone came up a few times. The chain joins TRBV11-2 to TRBJ2-6; D perhaps matches TRBD2 (7 bases). This CDR3 comprises 19 residues. V lost 1 base and J 2 bases, leaving 18 bases between the germline ends. From germline, CDR1 is SGHAT and CDR2 FQNNGV. The CDR3 DNA follows: TGTGCCAGCAGCTTAGGTTTCGGGGGGCGGCTTGCTGGGGCCAACGTCCTGACTTTC. Translation gives CASSLGFGGRLAGANVLTF.

The chain couples TRBV28 to TRBJ2-7, with TRBD1 identical over 9 bases. The CDR3 is 15 amino acids. Germline-derived CDR1 and CDR2 are MDHEN and SYDVKM. Trimming took 6 bases from V and 2 from J; bases not matched to a gene: 8. The CDR3 bases are TGTGCCAGCAGAACGGGACAGGGAGGAACCTACGAGCAGTACTTC. Translation gives CASRTGQGGTYEQYF.

V usage is TRBV7-2 and J usage is TRBJ2-1, with 11 bases fitting TRBD2. CDR1 and CDR2 (germline): SGHTA, FQGNSA. The CDR3 extends over 16 amino acids. The V segment lost 5 bases and the J segment 9 bases; nucleotides outside the gene matches: 12. The CDR3 sequence: CASSLVAGGSRAEQFF. In DNA, the CDR3 is TGTGCCAGCAGCCTAGTAGCGGGGGGGTCTAGAGCTGAGCAGTTCTTC.

V usage is TRBV30 and J usage is TRBJ1-5; TRBD1 matches at 10 bases. Losses at the gene ends were 5 bases for V and 0 bases for J; bases not matched to a gene: 10. Germline V CDR1 and CDR2: GTSNPN, SVGIG (reference sequence). The CDR3 runs to 17 residues. The chain's CDR3 is CAWGPGQGFYSNQPQHF. CDR3 bases: TGTGCCTGGGGGCCGGGACAGGGGTTCTATAGCAATCAGCCCCAGCATTTT. Using reference TRBV30 and TRBJ1-5 for the parts outside the CDR3, the full variable domain is SQTIHQWPATLVQPVGSPLSLECTVEGTSNPNLYWYRQAAGRGLQLLFYSVGIGQISSEVPQNLSASRPQDRQFILSSKKLLLSDSGFYLCAWGPGQGFYSNQPQHFGDGTRLSIL.

The chain links TRBV7-2 to TRBJ2-1; TRBD2 might be the D (6 bases). CDR3 length: 12 residues. Germline lookup yields CDR1 SGHTA and CDR2 FQGNSA. Trimming removed 5 bases at V and 10 bases at J, with 12 bases between. The CDR3 protein is CASSPFGGEQFF. The CDR3 DNA reads as TGTGCCAGCAGCCCGTTCGGGGGAGAGCAGTTCTTC.

V gene TRBV7-9 combines with J gene TRBJ2-7; 7 nucleotides match TRBD1. Germline trimming cut 1 base from V and 4 bases from J; bases unmatched to any gene: 4. CDR3 length: 14 amino acids. Germline V gene data show CDR1 as SEHNR and CDR2 as FQNEAQ (reference sequence). The CDR3 DNA sequence: TGTGCCAGCAGCTTAGGGGCAGGGGGATACGAGCAGTACTTC. This codes for CASSLGAGGYEQYF.

The V and J genes are TRBV2 and TRBJ2-3; perhaps TRBD1 as D (5 bases). Germline loops: CDR1 SNHLY, CDR2 FYNNEI. This CDR3 has 12 residues. CDR3 bases: TGTGCTGTGGACATTAGCACAGATACGCAGTATTTT. This translates into CAVDISTDTQYF.

This chain joins TRBV30 and TRBJ2-7; D might be TRBD2 (5 bases). The CDR3 covers 14 residues. The V and J ends lost 4 bases and 2 bases respectively, with 15 bases between them. Germline V lookup: CDR1 GTSNPN, CDR2 SVGIG (reference sequence). In DNA form, the CDR3 reads TGTGCCTGGATCATGGGAGCTGGTCCCTACGAGCAGTACGTC. This encodes CAWIMGAGPYEQYV.

This chain links TRBV9 with TRBJ1-2, with D perhaps matching TRBD1 (6 bases). The CDR3 covers 13 residues. CDR1 is SGDLS, CDR2 YYNGEE, per germline. Trimming pared 5 bases from V and 2 bases from J, leaving 10 bases between. The CDR3 nucleotides read TGTGCCAGCAGTATACAGGGAAACTATGGCTACACCTTC. It yields the protein CASSIQGNYGYTF.

J is TRBJ1-1 and V is TRBV6-5; D is unclear. The CDR3 covers 14 residues. Germline-derived CDR1 and CDR2 are MNHEY and SVGAGI. V lost 3 bases and J lost 0, with 8 bases in between. CDR3 DNA: TGTGCCAGCAGTTATGTGGCCTTGAACACTGAAGCTTTCTTT. This sequence encodes CASSYVALNTEAFF.

The chain couples TRBV27 to TRBJ2-7, with D tentatively TRBD2 (5 bases). V lost 5 bases to trimming and J lost 3 bases, with 14 bases between them. CDR3 length: 14 amino acids. Germline V CDR1 and CDR2: MNHEY, SMNVEV (reference sequence). CDR3 sequence: CASSPLDGGYEQYF. CDR3 nucleotide sequence: TGTGCCAGCAGTCCCCTTGACGGAGGCTACGAGCAGTACTTC.

The chain links TRBV29-1 to TRBJ2-1; D may be TRBD1 (5 bases). CDR1 and CDR2 (germline): SQVTM, ANQGSEA. The CDR3 contains 14 residues. Trimming removed 5 bases at V and 5 bases at J, with 16 bases between. In nucleotides, the CDR3 is TGCAGCGTTCCCAGGGTCGTACCCAACAATGAGCAGTTCTTC. Translating gives CSVPRVVPNNEQFF.

This chain's CDR3 is CAISESAERPAHF. The CDR3 DNA reads TGTGCCATCAGTGAGTCTGCCGAGCGCCCGGCGCATTTT. The chain uses TRBV10-3 and TRBJ1-5; D not certain. The CDR3 contains 13 residues. V lost 0 bases to trimming and J lost 15 bases, with 15 bases between them. The V gene's germline CDR1 is ENHRY and CDR2 SYGVKD.

The V gene is TRBV29-1, the J gene TRBJ2-7, with D hard to call. The CDR3 sequence is 12 residues long. Germline V lookup: CDR1 SQVTM, CDR2 ANQGSEA. The V gene lost 6 bases and the J gene lost 3 bases, with 12 bases spanning the gap. Here the CDR3 DNA reads TGCAGCGTCGGGTCGAGCCGCTACGAGCAGTACTTC. As protein: CSVGSSRYEQYF.

V usage is TRBV4-1 and J usage is TRBJ2-7, with D possibly being TRBD2 (7 bases). The V and J ends lost 0 bases and 0 bases respectively, with 12 bases between them. The germline gives CDR1 MGHRA, CDR2 YSYEKL. The CDR3 totals 16 residues. DNA of the CDR3: TGCGCCAGCAGCCAAGATCTGGGGGGGGCCTCCTACGAGCAGTACTTC. Encoded protein: CASSQDLGGASYEQYF.

This clone has a single count. The chain combines TRBV7-9 with TRBJ1-1; the match to TRBD1 covers 8 bases. Trimming took 5 bases from V and 1 from J; bases not matched to a gene: 3. This CDR3 comprises 14 residues. Looked up from germline, CDR1 is SEHNR and CDR2 is FQNEAQ (reference sequence). The CDR3, as DNA: TGTGCCAGCAGCCCCCAGGGGGCGAACACTGAAGCTTTCTTT. It translates to CASSPQGANTEAFF.

CDR3 DNA sequence: TGTGCCAGCAGCCAAGATGGGGCAAGAACCTCAGAGACCCAGTACTTC. Protein sequence: CASSQDGARTSETQYF. The chain carries TRBV4-2 and TRBJ2-5, with D maybe TRBD1 (5 bases). V lost 0 bases, J lost 4 bases, and 15 bases lay in between. The CDR3 has 16 residues. Looked up from germline, CDR1 is LGHNA and CDR2 is YNFKEQ.

A few counts support this clone. The CDR3 DNA is TGTGCCAGCAGCTCGTACAGGGCTGAGACCCAGTACTTC. As protein: CASSSYRAETQYF. The V gene is TRBV11-2, the J gene TRBJ2-5, with D possibly TRBD1 on 6 matching bases. CDR1 and CDR2 (germline): SGHAT, FQNNGV. The V and J ends lost 4 bases and 5 bases respectively, with 11 bases between them. The CDR3 sequence is 13 residues long.